The 32 T cell receptor beta chains below all came from one sample that was sequenced in a study of response to subunit inactivated influenza vaccine. TCRdb ran MiXCR on the RT-PCR reads and lists one entry per CDR3 protein. The table shows some 850,000 distinct CDR3 sequences, with about 18% occurring only once. Sample: PBMCs from blood, taken 4 to 6 days after vaccination. Receptor source: a man in his forties or fifties who received an inactivated influenza vaccine.

The gene calls are TRBV6-1 and TRBJ2-5; a weak D match, TRBD1 (6 bases). The CDR3 is 13 amino acids. CDR1 and CDR2 (germline): MNHNS, SASEGT. V lost 6 bases to trimming and J lost 5 bases, with 13 bases between them. The CDR3 protein is CASSHDRSETQYF. CDR3 bases: TGTGCCAGCAGCCACGACAGGTCCGAGACCCAGTACTTC.

This chain uses TRBV12-3 or TRBV12-4 with TRBJ1-4, with D tentatively TRBD1 (6 bases). There are 16 residues in the CDR3. Trimming shortened V by 2 bases and J by 6 bases, and 16 bases separated the two germline ends. CDR3 DNA: TGTGCCAGCAGTTTATTCGAGCCAGGGGTTGATGAAAAACTGTTTTTT. It translates to CASSLFEPGVDEKLFF.

The CDR3 protein is CASSYLSVKYEQYF. CDR3 nucleotides: TGTGCCAGCAGTTACCTCTCCGTAAAGTACGAGCAGTACTTC. The rearrangement uses TRBV6-2 or TRBV6-3 and TRBJ2-7; no definite D call. V was pared by 2 bases and J by 4 bases, with 12 bases between. This CDR3 has 14 amino acids. Germline CDR1 and CDR2: MNHEY and SVGEGT.

V and J are TRBV5-1 and TRBJ1-6; 9 bases are shared with TRBD1. This CDR3 region has 16 residues. CDR1 SGHRS and CDR2 YFSETQ come from the germline V gene. V shed 2 bases, J shed 7 bases, and the junction held 7 bases outside the gene matches. CDR3 residues: CASSLNHGTGNSPLHF. The CDR3 nucleotides read TGCGCCAGCAGCTTAAACCACGGGACAGGGAATTCACCCCTCCACTTT.

The chain is built from TRBV10-3 and TRBJ2-3; the match to TRBD2 covers 9 bases. CDR1 and CDR2 from the germline V gene are ENHRY and SYGVKD. V was pared by 11 bases and J by 6 bases, with 9 bases of the junction left unmatched. The CDR3 consists of 13 residues. The CDR3 DNA reads TGTGCCGTGGCCGTTAGCGGGAGTGATACGCAGTATTTT. Protein: CAVAVSGSDTQYF.

J is TRBJ2-1 and V is TRBV2, with D maybe TRBD2 (7 bases). Trimming shortened V by 6 bases and J by 4 bases, and 13 bases separated the two germline ends. CDR1 is SNHLY, CDR2 FYNNEI, per germline. The length of the CDR3 is 14 residues. The CDR3 reads CASRSGGLYNEQFF. CDR3 nucleotide sequence: TGTGCCAGCAGATCGGGGGGCCTATACAATGAGCAGTTCTTC.

The rearrangement joins TRBV3-1 to TRBJ2-3, with D perhaps matching TRBD2 (6 bases). Trimming stripped 0 bases from V and 5 bases from J, with 27 bases between. The CDR3 has 20 amino acids. Germline V lookup: CDR1 LGHDT, CDR2 YNNKEL (reference sequence). This chain's CDR3 is CASSQDGYTQTRALRDTQYF. CDR3 coding DNA: TGTGCCAGCAGCCAAGACGGGTACACGCAGACTAGGGCTCTTAGAGATACGCAGTATTTT.

This chain joins TRBV28 and TRBJ1-5; no definite D call. Germline CDR1 and CDR2: MDHEN and SYDVKM. The CDR3 runs to 15 residues. V shed 7 bases and J shed 3 bases, with 16 bases lying between them. CDR3 sequence reads: CASIPTDGYNQPQHF. The CDR3 nucleotides read TGTGCCAGCATCCCGACGGACGGCTACAATCAGCCCCAGCATTTT.

This clonotype was detected only a few times. This chain uses TRBV29-1 with TRBJ1-1, with D uncertain. The germline CDR1 and CDR2 sequences are SQVTM and ANQGSEA. The length of the CDR3 is 13 residues. Trimming cost V 4 bases and J 4 bases, with 13 bases left between them. CDR3 bases: TGCAGCGTTGCCCCCGGATGGGGCACTGAAGCTTTCTTT. The encoded protein is CSVAPGWGTEAFF.

This clonotype was detected many times. The rearrangement uses TRBV28 and TRBJ2-7; a weak D match, TRBD2 (5 bases). CDR3 length: 18 residues. The germline gives CDR1 MDHEN, CDR2 SYDVKM. V lost 7 bases and J 6 bases, leaving 31 bases between the germline ends. CDR3 loop: CASTLNWDARGIGSEQYF. Here the CDR3 DNA reads TGTGCCAGCACCCTAAATTGGGATGCGCGAGGAATTGGGAGCGAGCAGTACTTC.

In its sample, this clonotype was seen a few times. The CDR3 loop reads CATSGSGTYNEQFF. The CDR3 nucleotides are TGTGCCACCAGTGGGTCCGGGACCTACAATGAGCAGTTCTTC. The genes are TRBV24-1 and TRBJ2-1; TRBD2 might be the D (5 bases). Trimming stripped 5 bases from V and 2 bases from J, with 9 bases between. CDR1 KGHDR and CDR2 SFDVKD come from the germline V gene. The CDR3 sequence is 14 residues long.

This chain connects TRBV15 to TRBJ2-7, with 8 bases identical to TRBD2. Germline values: CDR1 LNHNV, CDR2 YYDKDF (reference sequence). This CDR3 comprises 17 residues. Trimming took 0 bases from V and 4 from J; bases not matched to a gene: 11. DNA for the CDR3: TGTGCCACCAGCAGAGATAGGGGTAGCGGGACCTCGTACGAGCAGTACTTC. Translating gives CATSRDRGSGTSYEQYF.

There are a few counts of this clonotype. This chain joins TRBV15 and TRBJ2-1; D is possibly TRBD2 (5 bases). Germline V gene lookup returns CDR1 LNHNV and CDR2 YYDKDF (reference sequence). The CDR3 covers 15 residues. V lost 0 bases to trimming and J lost 9 bases, with 15 bases between them. CDR3 nucleotide sequence: TGTGCCACCAGCAGAGACCTAGAGGGTTACTTTGAGCAGTTCTTC. It specifies CATSRDLEGYFEQFF.

A word on this clonotype: A much larger clone is a single base away; this may be a read error. This rearrangement joins TRBV12-3 or TRBV12-4 to TRBJ2-3, with D perhaps matching TRBD1 (6 bases). V lost 3 bases and J lost 4, with 11 bases in between. The CDR3 extends over 14 amino acids. The CDR3 region has the DNA TGTGCCAGCAGTTTTTGGGCAGGGGCAGATACGCAGTATTTT. Residues: CASSFWAGADTQYF.

This clonotype was detected a few times. The V gene is TRBV9, the J gene TRBJ1-3, with D possibly being TRBD1 (6 bases). V was trimmed by 3 bases and J by 0 bases, leaving 22 bases between them. The CDR3 sequence is 19 residues long. The V gene's germline CDR1 is SGDLS and CDR2 YYNGEE. CDR3: CASSEPRLPGHLSGNTIYF. The CDR3, as DNA: TGTGCCAGCAGCGAGCCCCGCCTGCCGGGACACCTCTCTGGAAACACCATATATTTT.

The J gene is TRBJ2-7, the V gene TRBV6-5; 7 nucleotides agree with TRBD2. Per the germline V gene, CDR1 is MNHEY and CDR2 is SVGAGI. V lost 0 bases, J lost 2 bases, and 4 bases stayed unmatched. The CDR3 covers 15 residues. CDR3 region: CASSYSGGTAYEQYF. In nucleotides, the CDR3 is TGTGCCAGCAGTTACTCGGGAGGGACCGCCTACGAGCAGTACTTC.

This clonotype has more than one count but fewer than ten. The J gene is TRBJ2-5, the V gene TRBV12-3 or TRBV12-4; TRBD2 matches 11 bases. V gave up 6 bases and J gave up 5 bases; unmatched junction bases: 5. CDR3 length: 14 amino acids. DNA of the CDR3: TGTGCCAGCAGCATCCGGACTAGCGGGGAGACCCAGTACTTC. Translation: CASSIRTSGETQYF.

This clonotype has a handful of counts. V is TRBV29-1 and J is TRBJ2-1; 8 bases fit TRBD2. Germline CDR1 is SQVTM and CDR2 is ANQGSEA. J lost 5 bases, V lost 6 bases, and 9 bases had no gene match. This CDR3 spans 14 amino acids. CDR3 loop: CSVLLTSGNNEQFF. The CDR3 region has the DNA TGCAGCGTGCTCCTTACTAGCGGAAACAATGAGCAGTTCTTC.

V usage is TRBV7-2 and J usage is TRBJ2-5, with 7 bases identical to TRBD1. This CDR3 is built from 13 residues. Germline V lookup: CDR1 SGHTA, CDR2 FQGNSA. The V gene end was trimmed by 2 bases and the J gene end by 8 bases; junction bases not matched to a gene: 5. CDR3 sequence (DNA): TGTGCCAGCAGCTTAACTGGGACAGTAACCCAGTACTTC. Translation gives CASSLTGTVTQYF.

The chain carries TRBV6-2 or TRBV6-3 and TRBJ2-7, with TRBD2 matching over 7 bases. The CDR3 is made up of 15 amino acids. Trimming cost V 2 bases and J 3 bases; bases outside gene matches: 7. The V gene's germline CDR1 is MNHEY and CDR2 SVGEGT. The CDR3 coding sequence is TGTGCCAGCAGTTACACCGGCGGGAGCATCTACGAGCAGTACTTC. This sequence encodes CASSYTGGSIYEQYF.

The chain employs TRBV27 and TRBJ2-7; a weak D match, TRBD2 (5 bases). The germline V and J ends were trimmed by 3 bases and 2 bases, with 14 bases remaining between them. This CDR3 has 15 amino acids. CDR1 MNHEY and CDR2 SMNVEV come from the germline V gene (reference sequence). CDR3 coding DNA: TGTGCCAGCAGTTTGCGACGGGGTCGGGCCTACGAGCAGTACTTC. Its protein is CASSLRRGRAYEQYF.

This clonotype has ten or more counts. The J gene is TRBJ1-6, the V gene TRBV12-3 or TRBV12-4; 7 bases align to TRBD1. The CDR3 runs to 12 residues. V was clipped by 5 bases and J by 14 bases; unmatched bases: 6. CDR3 region: CASSRAGQTLHF. The CDR3 nucleotides are TGTGCCAGCAGTAGAGCGGGACAGACCCTCCACTTT.

The sample holds many counts of this clonotype. The genes are TRBV20-1 and TRBJ2-7, with TRBD1 identical over 9 bases. V was pared by 2 bases and J by 0 bases, with 5 bases of the junction left unmatched. There are 15 residues in the CDR3. Germline CDR1 DFQATT, CDR2 SNEGSKA (reference sequence). CDR3 residues: CSARPGTGSSYEQYF. In nucleotides, the CDR3 is TGCAGTGCTAGACCCGGGACAGGGAGCTCCTACGAGCAGTACTTC.

The chain joins TRBV12-3 or TRBV12-4 to TRBJ2-1, with unresolved D. The CDR3 has 17 amino acids. The V end was cut by 4 bases, the J end by 0 bases, with 16 bases between. The DNA for the CDR3 is TGTGCCAGCAGTTCATTAGTCCCGAGTATCTCCTACAATGAGCAGTTCTTC. Residues: CASSSLVPSISYNEQFF.

Only a few counts were recorded for this clonotype. The chain recombines TRBV6-1 with TRBJ1-2; D is perhaps TRBD1 (6 bases). The germline gives CDR1 MNHNS, CDR2 SASEGT. V was cut by 8 bases and J by 2 bases, with 18 bases left in between. There are 15 residues in the CDR3. The CDR3 coding sequence is TGTGCCAGCGGCTTATTGCCGGGACACAACTATGGCTACACCTTC. Translating it yields CASGLLPGHNYGYTF.

This clonotype was observed a few times. The V call is TRBV6-6, the J call TRBJ1-1, with D possibly being TRBD1 (5 bases). Germline-derived CDR1 and CDR2 are MNHNY and SVGAGI (reference sequence). The V gene lost 9 bases and the J gene lost 0 bases, with 11 bases spanning the gap. The CDR3 has 13 residues. DNA of the CDR3: TGTGCCAGTGGGGGTGCAGTGAACACTGAAGCTTTCTTT. Its translation: CASGGAVNTEAFF.

The chain joins TRBV15 to TRBJ1-6; a weak D match, TRBD1 (5 bases). The germline CDR1 and CDR2 sequences are LNHNV and YYDKDF (reference sequence). V lost 1 base to trimming and J lost 8 bases, with 6 bases between them. The CDR3 spans 13 residues. The chain's CDR3 is CATSRGGDSPLHF. The CDR3 coding sequence is TGTGCCACCAGCAGAGGGGGGGATTCACCCCTCCACTTT.

The chain uses TRBV24-1 and TRBJ2-4; no clear D gene. CDR1 and CDR2 from the germline V gene are KGHDR and SFDVKD. This CDR3 has 13 residues. Trimming shortened V by 0 bases and J by 7 bases, and 6 bases separated the two germline ends. CDR3 residues: CATSDLGQNIQYF. In DNA, the CDR3 is TGTGCCACCAGTGATTTGGGGCAGAACATTCAGTACTTC.

The V and J genes are TRBV18 and TRBJ2-5; possible D gene TRBD1, 5 bases. The germline V gene encodes CDR1 KGHSH and CDR2 LQKENI. V gave up 2 bases and J gave up 9 bases, with 19 bases separating them. The CDR3 spans 15 residues. CDR3 bases: TGTGCCAGCTCACCAGGGGCACCGCTCGCGGAGCCCCAGTACTTC. Protein sequence: CASSPGAPLAEPQYF.

The chain is built from TRBV20-1 and TRBJ2-4; the D gene is possibly TRBD2 (5 bases). The CDR3 covers 14 residues. Per the germline V gene, CDR1 is DFQATT and CDR2 is SNEGSKA (reference sequence). V gave up 2 bases and J gave up 3 bases, with 11 bases separating them. CDR3 nucleotides: TGCAGTGCTAGAAGCGGCAGGAACAAAAACATTCAGTACTTC. Translating it yields CSARSGRNKNIQYF.

This clonotype was counted many times. The chain is built from TRBV9 and TRBJ2-7; D perhaps matches TRBD1 (6 bases). The V gene lost 3 bases and the J gene lost 4 bases, with 14 bases spanning the gap. In germline, CDR1 is SGDLS, CDR2 YYNGEE. The CDR3 runs to 14 residues. The CDR3 sequence: CASSATLQGYEQYF. CDR3 nucleotides: TGTGCCAGCAGCGCCACATTACAGGGATACGAGCAGTACTTC.

This clonotype was picked up a small number of times. At one of its ends the junction is not consistent with the germline gene, which may arise from a read error. This chain joins TRBV20-1 and TRBJ1-1, with D unclear. CDR1 and CDR2 (germline): DFQATT, SNEGSKA (reference sequence). The CDR3 spans 10 residues. The CDR3 loop reads CRAIGLGAFF. For the CDR3, the DNA is TGCAGGGCTATCGGATTGGGCGCTTTCTTT.